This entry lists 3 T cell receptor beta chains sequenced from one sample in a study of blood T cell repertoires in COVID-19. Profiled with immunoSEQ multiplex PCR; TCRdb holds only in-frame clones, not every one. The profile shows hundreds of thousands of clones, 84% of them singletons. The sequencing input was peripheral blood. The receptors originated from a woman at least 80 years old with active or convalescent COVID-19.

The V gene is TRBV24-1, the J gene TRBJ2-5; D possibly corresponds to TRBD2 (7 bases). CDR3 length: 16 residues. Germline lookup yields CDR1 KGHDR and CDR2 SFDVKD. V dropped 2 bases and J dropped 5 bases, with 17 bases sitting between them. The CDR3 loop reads CATSDSGRGGEETQYF. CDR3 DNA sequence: TGTGCCACCAGTGATTCAGGCAGGGGAGGGGAGGAGACCCAGTACTTC.

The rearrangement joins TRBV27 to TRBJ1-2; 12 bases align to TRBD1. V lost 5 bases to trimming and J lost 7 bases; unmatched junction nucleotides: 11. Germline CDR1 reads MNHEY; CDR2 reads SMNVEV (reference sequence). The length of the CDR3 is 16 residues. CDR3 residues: CASSTGTGGFKIGYTF. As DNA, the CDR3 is TGTGCCAGCAGTACCGGGACAGGGGGCTTTAAGATTGGCTACACCTTC.

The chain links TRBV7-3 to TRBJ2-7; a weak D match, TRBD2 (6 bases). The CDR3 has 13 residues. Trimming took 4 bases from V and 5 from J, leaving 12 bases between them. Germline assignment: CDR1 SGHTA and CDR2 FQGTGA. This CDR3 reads CASSSGLLNEQYF. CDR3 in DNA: TGTGCCAGCAGCTCGGGACTGTTAAACGAGCAGTACTTC.